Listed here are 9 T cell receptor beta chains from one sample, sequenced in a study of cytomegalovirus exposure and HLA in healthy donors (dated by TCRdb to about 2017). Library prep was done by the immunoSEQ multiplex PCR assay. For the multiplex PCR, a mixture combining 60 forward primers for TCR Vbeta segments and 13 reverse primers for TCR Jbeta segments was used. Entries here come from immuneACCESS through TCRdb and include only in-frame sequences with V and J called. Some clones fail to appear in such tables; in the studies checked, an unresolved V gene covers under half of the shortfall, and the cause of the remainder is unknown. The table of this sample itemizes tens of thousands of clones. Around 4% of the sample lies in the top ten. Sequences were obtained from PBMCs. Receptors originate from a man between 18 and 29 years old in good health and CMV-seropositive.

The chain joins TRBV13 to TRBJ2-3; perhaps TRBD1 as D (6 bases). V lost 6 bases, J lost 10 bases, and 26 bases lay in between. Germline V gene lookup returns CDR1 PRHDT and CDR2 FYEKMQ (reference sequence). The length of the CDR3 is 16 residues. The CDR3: CASRPTGHRHTRAQYF. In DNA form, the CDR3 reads TGTGCCAGCAGACCGACGGGACACCGACATACCAGGGCGCAGTATTTT.

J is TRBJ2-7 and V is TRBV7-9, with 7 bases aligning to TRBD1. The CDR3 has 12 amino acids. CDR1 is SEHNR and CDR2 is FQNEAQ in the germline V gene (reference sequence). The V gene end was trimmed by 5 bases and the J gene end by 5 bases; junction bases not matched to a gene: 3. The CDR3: CASSQGDHEQYF. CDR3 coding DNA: TGTGCCAGCAGCCAGGGGGACCACGAGCAGTACTTC.

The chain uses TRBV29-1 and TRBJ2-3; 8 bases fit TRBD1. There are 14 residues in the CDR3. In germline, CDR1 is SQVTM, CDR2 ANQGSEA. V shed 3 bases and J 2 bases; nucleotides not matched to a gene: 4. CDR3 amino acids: CSVDQGAATDTQYF. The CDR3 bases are TGCAGCGTTGATCAGGGGGCGGCCACAGATACGCAGTATTTT.

The CDR3 sequence: CASSLSPSGQETQYF. The CDR3 DNA follows: TGTGCCAGCAGCTTGTCACCTAGCGGCCAAGAGACCCAGTACTTC. The chain links TRBV5-4 to TRBJ2-5; TRBD2 matches at 7 bases. Germline loops: CDR1 SGHNT, CDR2 YYREEE (reference sequence). The V and J ends lost 1 base and 1 base, in that order; junction bases with no gene match: 4. There are 15 residues in the CDR3.

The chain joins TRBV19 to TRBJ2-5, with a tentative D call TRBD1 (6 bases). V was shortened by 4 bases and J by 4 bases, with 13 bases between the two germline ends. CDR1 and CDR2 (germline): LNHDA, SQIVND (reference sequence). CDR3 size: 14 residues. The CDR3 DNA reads TGTGCCAGTAGTACCGCGTGGGGGCCAGAGACCCAGTACTTC. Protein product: CASSTAWGPETQYF.

CDR3 coding DNA: TGTGCCAGCAGCTTGTTACAGGGAAACTACGAGCAGTACTTC. Residues: CASSLLQGNYEQYF. The V gene is TRBV11-1, the J gene TRBJ2-7, with a weak D call TRBD1 (6 bases). Germline assignment: CDR1 SGHAT and CDR2 FQDESV (reference sequence). The CDR3 runs to 14 residues. Trimming stripped 3 bases from V and 3 bases from J, with 12 bases between. Based on the CDR3 plus reference TRBV11-1 and TRBJ2-7, the full variable domain is EAEVAQSPRYKITEKSQAVAFWCDPISGHATLYWYRQILGQGPELLVQFQDESVVDDSQLPKDRFSAERLKGVDSTLKIQPAELGDSAMYLCASSLLQGNYEQYFGPGTRLTVT.

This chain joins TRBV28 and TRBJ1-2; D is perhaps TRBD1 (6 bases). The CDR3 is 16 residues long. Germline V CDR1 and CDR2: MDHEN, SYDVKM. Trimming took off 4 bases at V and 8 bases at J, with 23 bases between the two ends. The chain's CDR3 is CASSSPPGRGRSGYTF. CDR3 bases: TGTGCCAGCAGTTCCCCCCCGGGCAGGGGACGCTCCGGCTACACCTTC.

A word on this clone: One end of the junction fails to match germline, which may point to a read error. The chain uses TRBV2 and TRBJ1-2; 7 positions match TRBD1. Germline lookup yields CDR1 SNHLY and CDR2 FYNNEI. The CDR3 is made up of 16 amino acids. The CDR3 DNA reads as TGTACCAGCAGTGTAACCGGGACAGCAGATAACTATGGCTACACCTTC. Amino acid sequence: CTSSVTGTADNYGYTF.

The CDR3 DNA sequence: TGTGCCAGCAGTCTCCTACGACCAGCGCGGGATGAAAAACTGTTTTTT. This sequence encodes CASSLLRPARDEKLFF. The chain combines TRBV27 with TRBJ1-4; D is unresolved. Germline V gene sequence: CDR1 MNHEY, CDR2 SMNVEV (reference sequence). The CDR3 totals 16 residues. V lost 5 bases to trimming and J lost 6 bases, with 19 bases between them.